This TCR beta chain was profiled in a study of T cell responses to AZD1222 COVID-19 vaccine. Whole-study context: Both about-4-week and about-12-week second-dose recipients were combined.

The method was immunoSEQ multiplex PCR; TCRdb's version includes in-frame clones alone and lacks a portion of them. The sample includes around 30,000 clones, roughly nine tenths of them seen just once. The sample was peripheral blood, taken on day 0 of AZD1222 vaccination. The clonotype comes from an adult in good health.

The CDR3: CASSSGWAGDGYTF. In DNA form, the CDR3 reads TGTGCCAGCAGCTCGGGCTGGGCCGGGGACGGCTACACCTTC. The chain is built from TRBV6-2 or TRBV6-3 and TRBJ1-2; weak D call: TRBD1 (5 bases). The CDR3 runs to 14 residues. With 6 bases removed from V and 8 bases from J, the gap between germline ends came to 19 bases. Germline-derived CDR1 and CDR2 are MNHEY and SVGEGT.